What follows describes a single TCR beta chain. This record comes from a study of T-cell memory formation after mild COVID-19. TCR alpha and TCR beta cDNA libraries carrying sample barcodes and UMIs came from 5'RACE with constant-segment primers. MiXCR, applied by TCRdb to the 5' RACE reads, yields one record per CDR3 protein. The sample gives 350,000 to 500,000 distinct CDR3 sequences, about 25% of which show up once; 13% is in the top ten. This CDR3 comprises 18 residues. V lost 3 bases, J lost 0 bases, and 7 bases stayed unmatched. Germline loops: CDR1 SEHNR, CDR2 FQNEAQ (reference sequence). The specimen sequenced was PBMCs or a T cell subset sorted from them (not recorded which). The TCR comes from an adult woman who had mild COVID-19 (a few samples of this study predate the infection). Cell type and time point are not known. This chain joins TRBV7-9 and TRBJ2-1; 11 positions match TRBD2. Here the CDR3 DNA reads TGTGCCAGCAGCTTGAGAACTAGCGGGAGTTACTCCTACAATGAGCAGTTCTTC. As protein: CASSLRTSGSYSYNEQFF.